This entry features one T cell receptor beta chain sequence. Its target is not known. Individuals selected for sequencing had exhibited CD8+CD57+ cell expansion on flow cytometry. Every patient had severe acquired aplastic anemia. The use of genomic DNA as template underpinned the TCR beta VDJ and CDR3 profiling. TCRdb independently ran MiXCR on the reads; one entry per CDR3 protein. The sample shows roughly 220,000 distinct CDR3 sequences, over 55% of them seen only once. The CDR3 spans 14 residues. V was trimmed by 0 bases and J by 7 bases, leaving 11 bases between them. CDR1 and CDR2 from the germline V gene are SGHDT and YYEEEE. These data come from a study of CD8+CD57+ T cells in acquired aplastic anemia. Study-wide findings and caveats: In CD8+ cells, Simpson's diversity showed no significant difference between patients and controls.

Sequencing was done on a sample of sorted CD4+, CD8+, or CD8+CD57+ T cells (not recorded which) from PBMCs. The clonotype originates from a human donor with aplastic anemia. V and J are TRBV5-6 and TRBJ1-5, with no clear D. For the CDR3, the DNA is TGTGCCAGCAGCTTGGGGAGGGCTGGGCAGCCCCAGCATTTT. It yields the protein CASSLGRAGQPQHF.